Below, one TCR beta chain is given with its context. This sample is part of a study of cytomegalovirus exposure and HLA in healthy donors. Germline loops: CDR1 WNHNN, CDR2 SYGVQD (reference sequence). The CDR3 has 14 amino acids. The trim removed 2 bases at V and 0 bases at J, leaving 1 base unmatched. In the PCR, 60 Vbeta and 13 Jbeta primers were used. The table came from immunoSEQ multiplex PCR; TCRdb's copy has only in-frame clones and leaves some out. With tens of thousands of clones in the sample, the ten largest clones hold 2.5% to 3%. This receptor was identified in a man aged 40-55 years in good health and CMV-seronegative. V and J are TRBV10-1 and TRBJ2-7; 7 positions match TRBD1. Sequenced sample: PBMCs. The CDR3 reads CASSERQGSYEQYF. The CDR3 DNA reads TGCGCCAGCAGTGAGCGACAGGGCTCCTACGAGCAGTACTTC.